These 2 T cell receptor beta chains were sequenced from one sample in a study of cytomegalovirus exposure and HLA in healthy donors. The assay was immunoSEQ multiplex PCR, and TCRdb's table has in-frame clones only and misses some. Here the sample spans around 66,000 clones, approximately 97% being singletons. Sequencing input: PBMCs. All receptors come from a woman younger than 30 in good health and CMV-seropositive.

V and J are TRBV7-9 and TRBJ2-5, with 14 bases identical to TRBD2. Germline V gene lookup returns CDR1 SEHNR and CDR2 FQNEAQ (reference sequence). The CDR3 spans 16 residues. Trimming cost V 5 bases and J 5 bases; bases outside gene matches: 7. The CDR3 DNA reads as TGTGCCAGCAGCCAACCGGGACTAGCGGGAGTTGAGACCCAGTACTTC. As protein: CASSQPGLAGVETQYF. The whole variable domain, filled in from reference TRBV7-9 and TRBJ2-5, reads DTGVSQNPRHKITKRGQNVTFRCDPISEHNRLYWYRQTLGQGPEFLTYFQNEAQLEKSRLLSDRFSAERPKGSFSTLEIQRTEQGDSAMYLCASSQPGLAGVETQYFGPGTRLLVL.

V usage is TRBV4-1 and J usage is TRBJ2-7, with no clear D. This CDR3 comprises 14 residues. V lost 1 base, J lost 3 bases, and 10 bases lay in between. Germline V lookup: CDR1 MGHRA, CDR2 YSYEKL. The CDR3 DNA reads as TGCGCCAGCAGCCAAGTCCAGGTGAACTACGAGCAGTACTTC. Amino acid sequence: CASSQVQVNYEQYF.